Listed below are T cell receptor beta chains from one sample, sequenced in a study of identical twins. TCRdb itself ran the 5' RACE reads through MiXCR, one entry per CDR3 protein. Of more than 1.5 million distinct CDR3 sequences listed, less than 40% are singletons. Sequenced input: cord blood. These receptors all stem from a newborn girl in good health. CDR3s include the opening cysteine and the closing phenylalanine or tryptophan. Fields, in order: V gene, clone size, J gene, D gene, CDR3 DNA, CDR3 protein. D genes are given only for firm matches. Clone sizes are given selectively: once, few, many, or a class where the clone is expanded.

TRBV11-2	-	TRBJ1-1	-	TGTGCCAGCAGCTTAGCGGATGGACTTTCGGGGAGGACTGAAGCTTTCTTT	CASSLADGLSGRTEAFF
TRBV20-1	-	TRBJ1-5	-	TGCAGTGCGACAGCACACAATCAGCCCCAGCATTTT	CSATAHNQPQHF
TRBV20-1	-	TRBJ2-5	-	TGCAGTGCTAGGTACCGGGATACAAGTTACAATGAGCAGTACTTC	CSARYRDTSYNEQYF
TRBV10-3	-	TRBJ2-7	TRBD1	TGTGCCATCAGGCCGGACAGGGGGCGGCTTGGGGAGCAGTACTTC	CAIRPDRGRLGEQYF
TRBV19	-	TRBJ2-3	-	TGTGCCAGCAGCCCGGTCGGGGGATTCCCAGATACGCAGTATTTT	CASSPVGGFPDTQYF
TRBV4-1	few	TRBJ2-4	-	TGCGCCAGCAGCGCACCGGGACAAAAAAACATTCAGTACTTC	CASSAPGQKNIQYF
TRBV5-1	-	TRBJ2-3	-	TGCGCCAGCAGAAATCTTGCGCACACAGATACGCAGTATTTT	CASRNLAHTDTQYF
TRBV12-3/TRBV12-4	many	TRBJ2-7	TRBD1	TGTGCCAGCAGAACGGACAGGGGCTCCTACGAGCAGTACTTC	CASRTDRGSYEQYF
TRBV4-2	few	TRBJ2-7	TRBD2	TGTGCCAGCAGCCAAGATTATGTGACTAGCGGGAGAGGGGGTGAGCAGTACTTC	CASSQDYVTSGRGGEQYF
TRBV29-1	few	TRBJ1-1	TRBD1	TGCAGCGTTCGTCGGGTGGGACAGGTCCCAATGAACACTGAAGCTTTCTTT	CSVRRVGQVPMNTEAFF
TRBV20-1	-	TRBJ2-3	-	TGCAGTGCTAGAGATTCGAGGGGGAGCACAGATACGCAGTATTTT	CSARDSRGSTDTQYF
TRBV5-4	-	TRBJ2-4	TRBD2	TGTGCCAGCAGCTTTACTAGCGGGCGAGGGCGCATTCAGTACTTC	CASSFTSGRGRIQYF
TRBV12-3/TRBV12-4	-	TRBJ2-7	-	TGTGCCAGCAGTTTATATTTGAGGGAGTCCTACAATGAGCAGTACTTC	CASSLYLRESYNEQYF
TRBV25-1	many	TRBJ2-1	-	TGTGCCAGCAGTGACAGTGGGTACAATGAGCAGTTCTTC	CASSDSGYNEQFF
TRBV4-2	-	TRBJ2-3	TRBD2	TGTGCCAGCAGCCCGCGGACTAGCGGGGGGTACACAGATACGCAGTATTTT	CASSPRTSGGYTDTQYF